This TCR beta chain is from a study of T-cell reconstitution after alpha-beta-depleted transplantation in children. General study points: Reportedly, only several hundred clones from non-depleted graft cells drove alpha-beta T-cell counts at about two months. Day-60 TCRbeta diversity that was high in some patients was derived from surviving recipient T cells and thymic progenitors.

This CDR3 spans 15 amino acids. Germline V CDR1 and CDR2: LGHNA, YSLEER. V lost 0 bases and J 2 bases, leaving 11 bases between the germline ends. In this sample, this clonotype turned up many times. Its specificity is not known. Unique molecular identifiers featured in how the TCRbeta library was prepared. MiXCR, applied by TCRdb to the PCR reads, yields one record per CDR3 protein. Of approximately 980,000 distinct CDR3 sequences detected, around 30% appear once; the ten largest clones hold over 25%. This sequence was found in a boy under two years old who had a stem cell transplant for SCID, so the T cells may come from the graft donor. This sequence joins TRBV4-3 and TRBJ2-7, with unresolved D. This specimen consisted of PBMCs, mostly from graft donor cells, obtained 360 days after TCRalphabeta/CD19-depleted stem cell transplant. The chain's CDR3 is CASSQDVFYPYEQYF. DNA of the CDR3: TGCGCCAGCAGCCAAGATGTCTTCTACCCCTACGAGCAGTACTTC.